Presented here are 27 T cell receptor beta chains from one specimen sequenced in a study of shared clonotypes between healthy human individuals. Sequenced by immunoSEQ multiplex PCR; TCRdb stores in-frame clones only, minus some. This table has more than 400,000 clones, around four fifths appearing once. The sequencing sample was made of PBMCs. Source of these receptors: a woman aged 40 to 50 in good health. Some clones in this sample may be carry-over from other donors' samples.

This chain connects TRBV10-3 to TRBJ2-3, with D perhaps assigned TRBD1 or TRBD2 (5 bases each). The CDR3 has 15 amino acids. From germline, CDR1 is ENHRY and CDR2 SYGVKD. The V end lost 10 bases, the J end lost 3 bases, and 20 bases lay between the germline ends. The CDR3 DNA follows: TGTGCCACCCGGGGCGTGGGAGTGGGGACAGATACGCAGTATTTT. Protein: CATRGVGVGTDTQYF.

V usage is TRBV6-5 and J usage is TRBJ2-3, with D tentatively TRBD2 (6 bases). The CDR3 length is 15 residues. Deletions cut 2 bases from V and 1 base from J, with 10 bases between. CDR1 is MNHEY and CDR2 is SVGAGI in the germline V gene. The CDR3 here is CASSYGGARTDTQYF. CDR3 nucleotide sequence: TGTGCCAGCAGTTACGGAGGGGCCCGCACAGATACGCAGTATTTT.

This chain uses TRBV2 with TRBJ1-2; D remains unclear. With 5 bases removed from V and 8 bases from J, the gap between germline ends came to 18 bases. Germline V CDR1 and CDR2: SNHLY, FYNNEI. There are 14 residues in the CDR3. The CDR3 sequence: CASSPETEAGGYTF. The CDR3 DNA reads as TGTGCCAGCAGTCCAGAGACTGAAGCGGGGGGCTACACCTTC. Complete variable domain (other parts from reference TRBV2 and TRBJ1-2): EPEVTQTPSHQVTQMGQEVILRCVPISNHLYFYWYRQILGQKVEFLVSFYNNEISEKSEIFDDQFSVERPDGSNFTLKIRSTKLEDSAMYFCASSPETEAGGYTFGSGTRLTVV.

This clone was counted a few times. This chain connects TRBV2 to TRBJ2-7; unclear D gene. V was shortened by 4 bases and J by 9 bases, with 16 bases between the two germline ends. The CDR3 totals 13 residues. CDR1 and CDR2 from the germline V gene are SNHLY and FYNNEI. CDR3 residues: CASSGEGPARQYF. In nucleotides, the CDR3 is TGTGCCAGCAGTGGAGAAGGGCCGGCGAGGCAGTACTTC.

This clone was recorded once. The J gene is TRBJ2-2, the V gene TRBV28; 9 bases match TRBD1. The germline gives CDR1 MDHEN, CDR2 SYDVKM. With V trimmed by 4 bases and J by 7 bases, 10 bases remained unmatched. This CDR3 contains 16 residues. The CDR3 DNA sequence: TGTGCCAGCAGTTCCCCGGGACAGGGATTTGGCGGGGAGCTGTTTTTT. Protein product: CASSSPGQGFGGELFF.

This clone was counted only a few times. CDR3 sequence: CASSLEQETQYF. The CDR3 DNA sequence: TGCGCCAGCAGCTTAGAACAAGAGACCCAGTACTTC. The genes are TRBV5-1 and TRBJ2-5, with unresolved D. The germline V and J ends were trimmed by 2 bases and 2 bases, with 4 bases remaining between them. From germline, CDR1 is SGHRS and CDR2 YFSETQ. The CDR3 length is 12 residues. The variable domain in full, with the rest retrieved from reference TRBV5-1 and TRBJ2-5, is KAGVTQTPRYLIKTRGQQVTLSCSPISGHRSVSWYQQTPGQGLQFLFEYFSETQRNKGNFPGRFSGRQFSNSRSEMNVSTLELGDSALYLCASSLEQETQYFGPGTRLLVL.

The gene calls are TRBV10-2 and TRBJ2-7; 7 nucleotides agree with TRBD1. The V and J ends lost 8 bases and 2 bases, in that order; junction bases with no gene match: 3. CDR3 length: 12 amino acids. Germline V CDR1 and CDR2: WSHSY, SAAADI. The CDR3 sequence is CASSGQAYEQYF. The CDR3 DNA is TGCGCCAGCTCCGGACAGGCCTACGAGCAGTACTTC.

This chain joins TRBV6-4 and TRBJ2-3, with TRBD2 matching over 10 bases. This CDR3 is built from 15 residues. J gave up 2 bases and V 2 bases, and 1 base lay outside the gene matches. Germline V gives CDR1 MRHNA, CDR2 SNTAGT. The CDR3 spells CASSDLAGDTDTQYF. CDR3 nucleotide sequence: TGTGCCAGCAGTGACCTAGCGGGAGACACAGATACGCAGTATTTT.

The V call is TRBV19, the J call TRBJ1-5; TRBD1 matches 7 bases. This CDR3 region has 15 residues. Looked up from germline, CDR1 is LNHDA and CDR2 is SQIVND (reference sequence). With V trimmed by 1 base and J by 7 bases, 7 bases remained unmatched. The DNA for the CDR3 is TGTGCCAGTAGTATAGGAGGGGGCCTTGGACAGCCCCAGCATTTT. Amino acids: CASSIGGGLGQPQHF.

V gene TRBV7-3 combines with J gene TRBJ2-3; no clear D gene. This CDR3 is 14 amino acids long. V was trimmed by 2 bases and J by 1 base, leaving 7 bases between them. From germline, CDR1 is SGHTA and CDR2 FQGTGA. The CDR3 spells CASSLALGTDTQYF. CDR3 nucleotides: TGTGCCAGCAGCTTAGCGTTGGGCACAGATACGCAGTATTTT.

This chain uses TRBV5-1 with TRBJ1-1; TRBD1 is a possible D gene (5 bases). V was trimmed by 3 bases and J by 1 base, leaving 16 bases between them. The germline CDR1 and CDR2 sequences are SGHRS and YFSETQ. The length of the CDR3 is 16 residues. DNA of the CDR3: TGCGCCAGCAGCTCGCAACCCAGGGATTCGAACACTGAAGCTTTCTTT. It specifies CASSSQPRDSNTEAFF.

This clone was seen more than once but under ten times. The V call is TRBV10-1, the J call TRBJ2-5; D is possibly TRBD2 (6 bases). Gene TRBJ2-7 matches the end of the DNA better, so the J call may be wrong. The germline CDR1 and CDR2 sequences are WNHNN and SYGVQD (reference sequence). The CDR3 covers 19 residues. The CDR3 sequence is CASSDGGVPTQQSPYEQYF. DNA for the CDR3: TGCGCCAGCAGTGATGGAGGGGTCCCCACCCAACAGTCCCCCTACGAGCAGTACTTC.

The CDR3 sequence: CASSSGQGSPYEQYF. The CDR3, as DNA: TGCGCCAGCAGCTCCGGGCAGGGCAGTCCATACGAGCAGTACTTC. The chain couples TRBV5-1 to TRBJ2-7, with D possibly matching TRBD1 (5 bases). The V end lost 3 bases, the J end lost 4 bases, and 17 bases lay between the germline ends. The germline V gene encodes CDR1 SGHRS and CDR2 YFSETQ. The CDR3 totals 15 residues.

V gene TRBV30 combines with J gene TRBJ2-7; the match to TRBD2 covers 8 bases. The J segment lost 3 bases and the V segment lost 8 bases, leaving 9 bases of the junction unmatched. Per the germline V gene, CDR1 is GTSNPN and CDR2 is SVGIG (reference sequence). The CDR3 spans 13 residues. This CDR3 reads CARGGEYSYEQYF. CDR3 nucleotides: TGTGCCCGGGGGGGGGAGTACAGCTACGAGCAGTACTTC.

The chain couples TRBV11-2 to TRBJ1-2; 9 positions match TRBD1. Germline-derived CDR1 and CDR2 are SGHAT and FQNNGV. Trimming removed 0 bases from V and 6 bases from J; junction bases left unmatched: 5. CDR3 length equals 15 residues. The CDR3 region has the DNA TGTGCCAGCAGCTTAGACGTGGGACAGGGCAATGGCTACACCTTC. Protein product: CASSLDVGQGNGYTF.

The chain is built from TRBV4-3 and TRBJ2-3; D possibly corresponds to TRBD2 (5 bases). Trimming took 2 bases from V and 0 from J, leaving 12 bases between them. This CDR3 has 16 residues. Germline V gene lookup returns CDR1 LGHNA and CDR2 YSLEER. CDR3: CASSQHSSDSTDTQYF. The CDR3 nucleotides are TGCGCCAGCAGCCAACATAGTAGCGACAGCACAGATACGCAGTATTTT.

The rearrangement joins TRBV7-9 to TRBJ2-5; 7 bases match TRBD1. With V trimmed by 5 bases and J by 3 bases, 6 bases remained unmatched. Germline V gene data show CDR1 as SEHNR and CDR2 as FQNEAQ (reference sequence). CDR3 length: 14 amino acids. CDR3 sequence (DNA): TGTGCCAGCAGCCCCGACAGGGCTGAAGAGACCCAGTACTTC. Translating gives CASSPDRAEETQYF.

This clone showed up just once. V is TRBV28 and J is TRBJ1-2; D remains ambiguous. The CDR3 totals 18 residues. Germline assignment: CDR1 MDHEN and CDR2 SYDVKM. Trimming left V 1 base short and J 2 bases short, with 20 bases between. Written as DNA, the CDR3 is TGTGCCAGCAGTTTATTTCAGTTTTCGAAAAAAACAAACTATGGCTACACCTTC. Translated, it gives CASSLFQFSKKTNYGYTF.

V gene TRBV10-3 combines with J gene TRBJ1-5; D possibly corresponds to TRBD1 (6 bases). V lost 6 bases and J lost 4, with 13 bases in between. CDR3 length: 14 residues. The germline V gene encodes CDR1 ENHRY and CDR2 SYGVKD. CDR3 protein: CAISPGHLNQPQHF. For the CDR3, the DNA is TGTGCCATCAGCCCGGGACACCTTAATCAGCCCCAGCATTTT.

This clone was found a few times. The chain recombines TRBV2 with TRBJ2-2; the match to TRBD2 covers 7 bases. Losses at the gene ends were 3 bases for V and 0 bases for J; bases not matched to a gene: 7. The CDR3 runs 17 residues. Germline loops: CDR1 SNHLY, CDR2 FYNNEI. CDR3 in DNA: TGTGCCAGCAGTGAGTCGAAGGGACTACCGAACACCGGGGAGCTGTTTTTT. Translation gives CASSESKGLPNTGELFF.

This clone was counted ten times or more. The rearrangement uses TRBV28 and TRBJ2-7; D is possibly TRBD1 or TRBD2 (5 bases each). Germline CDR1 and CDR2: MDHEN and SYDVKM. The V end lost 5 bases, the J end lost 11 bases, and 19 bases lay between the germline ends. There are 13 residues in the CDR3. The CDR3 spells CASSLSLGPEEYF. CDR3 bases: TGTGCCAGCAGTCTCTCCCTGGGACCGGAGGAGTACTTC.

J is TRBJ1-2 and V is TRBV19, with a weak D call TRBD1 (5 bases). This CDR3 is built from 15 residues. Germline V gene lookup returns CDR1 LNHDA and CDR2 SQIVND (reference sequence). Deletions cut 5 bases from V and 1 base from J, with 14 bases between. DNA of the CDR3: TGTGCCAGTAGTCCCTATGGGGACTTTAACTATGGCTACACCTTC. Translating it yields CASSPYGDFNYGYTF. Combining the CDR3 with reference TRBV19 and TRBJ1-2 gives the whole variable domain DGGITQSPKYLFRKEGQNVTLSCEQNLNHDAMYWYRQDPGQGLRLIYYSQIVNDFQKGDIAEGYSVSREKKESFPLTVTSAQKNPTAFYLCASSPYGDFNYGYTFGSGTRLTVV.

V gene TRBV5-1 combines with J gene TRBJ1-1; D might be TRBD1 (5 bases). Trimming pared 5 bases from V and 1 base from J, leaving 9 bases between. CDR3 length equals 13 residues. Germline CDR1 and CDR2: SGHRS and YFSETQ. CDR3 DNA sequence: TGCGCCAGCAGGGCGACAGCGAACACTGAAGCTTTCTTT. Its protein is CASRATANTEAFF. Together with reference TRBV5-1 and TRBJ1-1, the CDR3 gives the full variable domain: KAGVTQTPRYLIKTRGQQVTLSCSPISGHRSVSWYQQTPGQGLQFLFEYFSETQRNKGNFPGRFSGRQFSNSRSEMNVSTLELGDSALYLCASRATANTEAFFGQGTRLTVV.

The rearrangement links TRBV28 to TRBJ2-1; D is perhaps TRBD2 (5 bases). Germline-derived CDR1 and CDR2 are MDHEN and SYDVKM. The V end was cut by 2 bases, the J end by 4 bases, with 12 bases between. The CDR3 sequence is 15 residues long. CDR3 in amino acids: CASSLGGAQYNEQFF. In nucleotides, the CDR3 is TGTGCCAGCAGTTTAGGAGGCGCCCAATACAATGAGCAGTTCTTC.

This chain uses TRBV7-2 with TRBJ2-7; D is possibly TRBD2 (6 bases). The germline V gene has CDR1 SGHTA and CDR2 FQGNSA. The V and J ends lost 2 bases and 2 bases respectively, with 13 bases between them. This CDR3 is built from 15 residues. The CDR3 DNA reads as TGTGCCAGCAGCTTACTCGCGGGGACCCCCTACGAGCAGTACTTC. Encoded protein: CASSLLAGTPYEQYF. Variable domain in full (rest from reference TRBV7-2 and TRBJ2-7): GAGVSQSPSNKVTEKGKDVELRCDPISGHTALYWYRQSLGQGLEFLIYFQGNSAPDKSGLPSDRFSAERTGGSVSTLTIQRTQQEDSAVYLCASSLLAGTPYEQYFGPGTRLTVT.

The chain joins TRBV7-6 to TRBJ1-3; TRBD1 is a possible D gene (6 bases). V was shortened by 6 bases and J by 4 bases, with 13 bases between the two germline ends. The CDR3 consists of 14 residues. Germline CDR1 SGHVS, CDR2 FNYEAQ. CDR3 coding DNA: TGTGCCAGCAGTCCAGGGGTTGACGGAAACACCATATATTTT. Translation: CASSPGVDGNTIYF. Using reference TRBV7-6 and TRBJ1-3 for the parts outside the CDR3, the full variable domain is GAGVSQSPRYKVTKRGQDVALRCDPISGHVSLYWYRQALGQGPEFLTYFNYEAQQDKSGLPNDRFSAERPEGSISTLTIQRTEQRDSAMYRCASSPGVDGNTIYFGEGSWLTVV.

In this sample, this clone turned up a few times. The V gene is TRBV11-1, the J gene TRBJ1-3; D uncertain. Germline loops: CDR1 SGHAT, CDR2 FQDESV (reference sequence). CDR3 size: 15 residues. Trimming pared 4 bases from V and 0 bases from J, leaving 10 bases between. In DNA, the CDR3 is TGTGCCAGCAGCTCCTCCCGGGACTCTGGAAACACCATATATTTT. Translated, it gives CASSSSRDSGNTIYF.